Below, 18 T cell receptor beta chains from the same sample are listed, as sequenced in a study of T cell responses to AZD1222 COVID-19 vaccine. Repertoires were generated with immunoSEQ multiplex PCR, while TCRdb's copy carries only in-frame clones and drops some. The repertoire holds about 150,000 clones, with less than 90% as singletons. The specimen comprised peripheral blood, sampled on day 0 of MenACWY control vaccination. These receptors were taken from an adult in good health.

CDR3 DNA: TGTGCCAGCACCCATACTGGAGGCGACTACACCTTC. This translates into CASTHTGGDYTF. The genes are TRBV6-6 and TRBJ1-2; D is unresolved. V lost 7 bases to trimming and J lost 10 bases, with 16 bases between them. CDR1 is MNHNY, CDR2 SVGAGI, per germline (reference sequence). This CDR3 is built from 12 residues.

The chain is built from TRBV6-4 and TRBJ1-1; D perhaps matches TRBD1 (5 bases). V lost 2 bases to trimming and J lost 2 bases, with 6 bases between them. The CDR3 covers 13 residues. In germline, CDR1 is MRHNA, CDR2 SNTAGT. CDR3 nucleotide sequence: TGTGCCAGCAGTGACGGGGCCAACACTGAAGCTTTCTTT. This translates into CASSDGANTEAFF.

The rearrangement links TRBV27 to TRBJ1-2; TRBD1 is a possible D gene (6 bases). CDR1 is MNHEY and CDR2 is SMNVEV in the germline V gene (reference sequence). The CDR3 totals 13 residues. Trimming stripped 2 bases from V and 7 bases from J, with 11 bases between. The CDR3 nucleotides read TGTGCCAGCAGTTTAGGGGCAGGGGCTGGCTACACCTTC. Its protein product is CASSLGAGAGYTF.

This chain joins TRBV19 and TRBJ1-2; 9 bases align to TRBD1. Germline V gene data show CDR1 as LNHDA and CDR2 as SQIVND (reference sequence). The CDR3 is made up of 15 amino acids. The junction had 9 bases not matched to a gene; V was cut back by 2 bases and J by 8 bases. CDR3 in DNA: TGTGCCAGTAGTATAAAGTGGGACAGGGTTCTAGGCTACACCTTC. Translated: CASSIKWDRVLGYTF.

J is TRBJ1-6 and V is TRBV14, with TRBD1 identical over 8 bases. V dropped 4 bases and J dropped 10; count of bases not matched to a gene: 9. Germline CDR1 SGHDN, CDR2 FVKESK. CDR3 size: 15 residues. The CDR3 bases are TGTGCCAGCAGCCGACAGGGGCCAGGGGGGTCACCCCTCCACTTT. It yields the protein CASSRQGPGGSPLHF.

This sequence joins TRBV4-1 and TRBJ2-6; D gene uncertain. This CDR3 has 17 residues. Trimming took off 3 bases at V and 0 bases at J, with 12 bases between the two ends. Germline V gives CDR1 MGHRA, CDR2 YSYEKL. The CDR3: CASSHWGIRSGANVLTF. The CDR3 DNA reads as TGCGCCAGCAGCCACTGGGGAATTCGCTCTGGGGCCAACGTCCTGACTTTC.

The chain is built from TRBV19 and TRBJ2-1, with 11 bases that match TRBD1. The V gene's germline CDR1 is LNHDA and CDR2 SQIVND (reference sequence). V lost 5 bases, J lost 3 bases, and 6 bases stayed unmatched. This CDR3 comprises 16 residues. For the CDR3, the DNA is TGTGCCAGTAGTCCAACAGGGACAGGGGGCTACAATGAGCAGTTCTTC. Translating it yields CASSPTGTGGYNEQFF.

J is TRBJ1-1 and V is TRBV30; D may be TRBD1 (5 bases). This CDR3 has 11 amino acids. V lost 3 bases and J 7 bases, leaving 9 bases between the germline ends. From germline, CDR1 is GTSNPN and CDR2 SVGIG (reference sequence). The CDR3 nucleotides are TGTGCCTGGAGGGAGGGGTTTGAAGCTTTCTTT. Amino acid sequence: CAWREGFEAFF. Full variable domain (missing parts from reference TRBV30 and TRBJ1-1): SQTIHQWPATLVQPVGSPLSLECTVEGTSNPNLYWYRQAAGRGLQLLFYSVGIGQISSEVPQNLSASRPQDRQFILSSKKLLLSDSGFYLCAWREGFEAFFGQGTRLTVV.

This chain's CDR3 is CAWSPGAYEQYF. For the CDR3, the DNA is TGTGCCTGGAGTCCGGGGGCCTACGAGCAGTACTTC. The V and J genes are TRBV30 and TRBJ2-7; maybe TRBD2 (6 bases). The length of the CDR3 is 12 residues. Germline CDR1 and CDR2: GTSNPN and SVGIG (reference sequence). Between the trimmed V and J ends, which lost 2 bases and 2 bases, there was a span of 7 bases.

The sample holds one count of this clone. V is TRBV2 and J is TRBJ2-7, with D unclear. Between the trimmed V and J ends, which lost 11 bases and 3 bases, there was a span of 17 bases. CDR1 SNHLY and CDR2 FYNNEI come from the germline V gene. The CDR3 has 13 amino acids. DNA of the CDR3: TGTGCCGGAGCCCGAGGCTACAGCTACGAGCAGTACTTC. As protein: CAGARGYSYEQYF.

The CDR3 here is CASSLGGYEQYV. For the CDR3, the DNA is TGTGCCAGCAGTTTGGGGGGCTACGAGCAGTACGTC. This chain connects TRBV28 to TRBJ2-7; TRBD2 is a possible D gene (6 bases). Trimming left V 3 bases short and J 3 bases short, with 6 bases between. The CDR3 is 12 residues long. The germline V gene encodes CDR1 MDHEN and CDR2 SYDVKM.

For the CDR3, the DNA is TGCGCCAGCAGCTTGGAGAGGAGAGGCACTGAAGCTTTCTTT. Encoded protein: CASSLERRGTEAFF. The chain combines TRBV5-1 with TRBJ1-1; D not certain. Trimming took 0 bases from V and 4 from J, leaving 10 bases between them. The CDR3 has 14 residues. Germline-derived CDR1 and CDR2 are SGHRS and YFSETQ.

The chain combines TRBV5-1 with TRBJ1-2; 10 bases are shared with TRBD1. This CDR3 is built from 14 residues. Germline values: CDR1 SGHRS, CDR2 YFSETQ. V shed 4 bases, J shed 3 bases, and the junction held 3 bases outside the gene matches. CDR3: CASSPGTGDYGYTF. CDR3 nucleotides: TGCGCCAGCAGCCCCGGGACAGGGGACTATGGCTACACCTTC.

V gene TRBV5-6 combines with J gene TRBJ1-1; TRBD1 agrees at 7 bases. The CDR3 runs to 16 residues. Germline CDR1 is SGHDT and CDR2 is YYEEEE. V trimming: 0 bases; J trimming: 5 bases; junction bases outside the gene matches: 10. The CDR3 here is CASSLDVGGGLTEAFF. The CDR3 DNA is TGTGCCAGCAGCTTGGATGTAGGAGGGGGCCTGACTGAAGCTTTCTTT.

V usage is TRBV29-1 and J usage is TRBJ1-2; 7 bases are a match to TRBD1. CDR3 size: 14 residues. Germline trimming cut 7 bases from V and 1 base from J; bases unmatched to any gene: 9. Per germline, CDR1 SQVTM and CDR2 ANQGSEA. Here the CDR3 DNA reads TGCAGCGCCAATGACAGGGATCGTAACTATGGCTACACCTTC. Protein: CSANDRDRNYGYTF.

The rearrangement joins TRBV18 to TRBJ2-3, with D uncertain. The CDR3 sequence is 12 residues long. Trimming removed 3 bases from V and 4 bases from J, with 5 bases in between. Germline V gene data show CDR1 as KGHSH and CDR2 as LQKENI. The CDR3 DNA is TGTGCCAGCTCACCCTCTTCAGATACGCAGTATTTT. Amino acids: CASSPSSDTQYF.

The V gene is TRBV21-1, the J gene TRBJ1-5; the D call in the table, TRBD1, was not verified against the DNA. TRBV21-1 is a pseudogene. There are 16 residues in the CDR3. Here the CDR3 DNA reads TGTGCCAGCAGCCGACACAGGGTTTGGAGCAATCAGCCCCAGCATTTT. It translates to CASSRHRVWSNQPQHF.

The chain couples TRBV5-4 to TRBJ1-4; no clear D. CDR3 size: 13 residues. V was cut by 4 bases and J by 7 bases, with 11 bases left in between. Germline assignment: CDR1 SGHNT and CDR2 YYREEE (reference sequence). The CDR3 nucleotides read TGTGCCAGCAGCCCCTGGAGAAGTGAAAAACTGTTTTTT. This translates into CASSPWRSEKLFF.